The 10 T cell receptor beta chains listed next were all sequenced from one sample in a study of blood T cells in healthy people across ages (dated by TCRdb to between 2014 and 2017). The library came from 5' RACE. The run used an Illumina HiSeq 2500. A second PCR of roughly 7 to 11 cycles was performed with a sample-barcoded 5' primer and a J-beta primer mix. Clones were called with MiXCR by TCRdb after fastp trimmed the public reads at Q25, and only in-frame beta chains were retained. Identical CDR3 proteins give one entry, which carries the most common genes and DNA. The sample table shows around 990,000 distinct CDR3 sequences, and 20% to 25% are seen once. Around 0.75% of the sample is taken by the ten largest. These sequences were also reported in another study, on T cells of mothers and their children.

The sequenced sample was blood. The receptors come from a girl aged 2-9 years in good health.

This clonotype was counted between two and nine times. Written as DNA, the CDR3 is TGTGCCAGCAGTTGCCCACGACAGGGTGGCAATGAGCAGTTCTTC. Protein sequence: CASSCPRQGGNEQFF. The chain couples TRBV6-2 or TRBV6-3 to TRBJ2-1, with 7 bases identical to TRBD1. The CDR3 spans 15 residues. The germline CDR1 and CDR2 sequences are MNHEY and SVGEGT. The V and J ends lost 4 bases and 6 bases, in that order; junction bases with no gene match: 9.

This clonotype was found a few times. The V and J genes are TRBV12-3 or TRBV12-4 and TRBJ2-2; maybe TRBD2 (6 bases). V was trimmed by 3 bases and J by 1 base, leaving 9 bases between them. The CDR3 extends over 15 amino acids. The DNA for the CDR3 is TGTGCCAGCAGTTTGGGGGGTTGGAACACCGGGGAGCTGTTTTTT. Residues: CASSLGGWNTGELFF.

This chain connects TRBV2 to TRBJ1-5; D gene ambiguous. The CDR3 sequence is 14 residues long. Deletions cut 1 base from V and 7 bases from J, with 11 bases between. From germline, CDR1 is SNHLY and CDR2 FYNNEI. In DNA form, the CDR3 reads TGTGCCAGCAGTGAAGGTTCCGGGATCCAGCCCCAGCATTTT. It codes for CASSEGSGIQPQHF.

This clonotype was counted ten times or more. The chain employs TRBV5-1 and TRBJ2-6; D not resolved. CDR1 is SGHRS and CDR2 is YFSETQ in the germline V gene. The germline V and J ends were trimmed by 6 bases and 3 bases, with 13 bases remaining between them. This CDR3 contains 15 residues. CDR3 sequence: CASKQNSLGANVLTF. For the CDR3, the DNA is TGCGCCAGCAAACAGAATTCTCTTGGGGCCAACGTCCTGACTTTC.

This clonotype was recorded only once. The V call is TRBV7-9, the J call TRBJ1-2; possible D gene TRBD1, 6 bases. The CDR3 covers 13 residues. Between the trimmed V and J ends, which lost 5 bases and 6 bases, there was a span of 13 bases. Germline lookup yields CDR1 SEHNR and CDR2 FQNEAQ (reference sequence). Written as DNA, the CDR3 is TGTGCCAGCAGCCATTTAGGGGGAAATGGCTACACCTTC. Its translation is CASSHLGGNGYTF.

Written as DNA, the CDR3 is TGCAGCGCCGGGAGAAGCCCCCAAGAGACCCAGTACTTC. Its translation: CSAGRSPQETQYF. The V call is TRBV29-1, the J call TRBJ2-5; D might be TRBD2 (6 bases). This CDR3 region has 13 residues. CDR1 is SQVTM and CDR2 is ANQGSEA in the germline V gene. V was shortened by 7 bases and J by 1 base, with 13 bases between the two germline ends. The full variable domain, rest sourced from reference TRBV29-1 and TRBJ2-5, is SAVISQKPSRDICQRGTSLTIQCQVDSQVTMMFWYRQQPGQSLTLIATANQGSEATYESGFVIDKFPISRPNLTFSTLTVSNMSPEDSSIYLCSAGRSPQETQYFGPGTRLLVL.

CDR3 coding DNA: TGTGCCAGCAGTTTATTAGCGGGAGGGGGAGGTAATGAGCAGTTCTTC. Amino acids: CASSLLAGGGGNEQFF. The V call is TRBV28, the J call TRBJ2-1, with 11 bases lining up with TRBD2. Germline trimming cut 1 base from V and 7 bases from J; bases unmatched to any gene: 6. The germline V gene has CDR1 MDHEN and CDR2 SYDVKM. This CDR3 is 16 amino acids long.

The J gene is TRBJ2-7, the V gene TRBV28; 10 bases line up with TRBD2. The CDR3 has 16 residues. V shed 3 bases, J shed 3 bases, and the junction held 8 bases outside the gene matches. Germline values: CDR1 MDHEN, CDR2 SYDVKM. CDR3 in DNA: TGTGCCAGCAGTTTTCCCTTTAGCGGGGGGTACTACGAGCAGTACTTC. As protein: CASSFPFSGGYYEQYF. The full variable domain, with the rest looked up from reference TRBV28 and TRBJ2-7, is DVKVTQSSRYLVKRTGEKVFLECVQDMDHENMFWYRQDPGLGLRLIYFSYDVKMKEKGDIPEGYSVSREKKERFSLILESASTNQTSMYLCASSFPFSGGYYEQYFGPGTRLTVT.

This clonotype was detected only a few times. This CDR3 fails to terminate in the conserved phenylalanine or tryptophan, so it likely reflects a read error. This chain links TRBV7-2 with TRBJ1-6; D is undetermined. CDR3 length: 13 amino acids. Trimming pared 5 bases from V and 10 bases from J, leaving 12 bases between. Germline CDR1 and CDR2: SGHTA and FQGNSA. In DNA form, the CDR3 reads TGTGCCAGCAGCGCTCCCGTTGGGTCACCCCTCCACCTT. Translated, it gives CASSAPVGSPLHL.

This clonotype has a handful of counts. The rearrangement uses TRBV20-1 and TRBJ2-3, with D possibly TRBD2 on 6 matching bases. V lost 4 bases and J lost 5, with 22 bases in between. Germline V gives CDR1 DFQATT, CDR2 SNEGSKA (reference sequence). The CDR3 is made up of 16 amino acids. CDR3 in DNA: TGCAGTGCTATGGGGGACTCACAAAGGAGGGGAGATACGCAGTATTTT. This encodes CSAMGDSQRRGDTQYF.